A selection of T cell receptor beta chains follows, all from one sample in a study of T cell changes during pregnancy in multiple sclerosis. TCRdb keeps only in-frame clones here, not all; method: immunoSEQ multiplex PCR. The data contain under 40,000 clones, approximately 90% of them seen just once; the ten biggest clones take up 0.3% to 0.4%. The input for sequencing was CD4+ T cells from peripheral blood mononuclear cells, taken in the third trimester of pregnancy. The source of these receptors is a female donor in good health, enrolled as a control in a pregnancy study. CDR3s include the opening cysteine and the closing phenylalanine or tryptophan.

J | V | CDR3
TRBJ1-1 | TRBV18 | CASSPPDSTEAFF
TRBJ1-1 | TRBV4-2 | CASSQEGVAGGNTEAFF
TRBJ2-1 | TRBV6-4 | CASSAILAGDNEQFF
TRBJ2-1 | TRBV5-6 | CASSWGTRAEQFF
TRBJ1-2 | TRBV7-3 | CASSSGQAYGYTF
TRBJ2-7 | TRBV5-4 | CASSAQDYFGNEQYF
TRBJ2-2 | TRBV7-3 | CASSPTGTGNTGELFF
TRBJ2-1 | TRBV2 | CASIRLAGSHNEQFF
TRBJ2-7 | TRBV28 | CASSSDSSEQYF
TRBJ2-5 | TRBV5-4 | CASSLLAGEETQYF
TRBJ2-5 | TRBV10-3 | CAISVFPGQGSQETQYF
TRBJ2-1 | TRBV2 | CASSEARGGTVDEQFF
TRBJ2-5 | TRBV5-6 | CASSLGLAKQETQYF
TRBJ1-2 | TRBV28 | CASSLGVYGYTF
TRBJ2-7 | TRBV28 | CASTPDSVVYEQYF
TRBJ1-5 | TRBV5-1 | CASSPMGGAHGQPQHF
TRBJ2-7 | TRBV7-2 | CASSLTKADEQYF
TRBJ2-7 | TRBV4-1 | CASSQAPTGWVEQYF
TRBJ1-4 | TRBV5-1 | CASSWGRAPADREKLFF
TRBJ1-1 | TRBV29-1 | CSYDSTEAFF
TRBJ2-4 | TRBV9 | CASSAVGENIQYF
TRBJ2-1 | TRBV6-1 | CASSERLNEQFF
TRBJ1-4 | TRBV27 | CASSTPSRDRSEKLFF
TRBJ2-7 | TRBV2 | CASSRYRDRASYEQYF
TRBJ2-7 | TRBV27 | CASSLVASSEQYF
TRBJ2-5 | TRBV28 | CASSAGLAEETQYF
TRBJ1-5 | TRBV28 | CASSLIGQGGNQPQHF